These 10 T cell receptor beta chains share one sample of origin, sequenced in a study of blood T cells in healthy people across ages (dated by TCRdb to about 2015). To prepare the library, 5' RACE was applied. TCRdb lists the instrument as Illumina HiSeq 2500. A second PCR of roughly 6 to 11 cycles was run with a J-beta primer mix and a sample-barcoded 5' primer. TCRdb reanalyzed the raw reads on its own, using fastp at Q25 for trimming and MiXCR for clone calling, and kept in-frame beta chains. Entries are consolidated by CDR3 protein sequence, retaining the most common genes and DNA. Counted in this sample were about 900,000 distinct CDR3 sequences; around 46% of them appeared once. The ten largest clones take up around an eighth of the sample. The sample comprised blood. Source of these receptors: a man aged 30 to 39 in good health.

CDR3 sequence: CASSQMGVSNQPQHF. In DNA form, the CDR3 reads TGTGCCAGCAGCCAAATGGGAGTTAGCAATCAGCCCCAGCATTTT. This rearrangement joins TRBV3-1 to TRBJ1-5; D is ambiguous. Looked up from germline, CDR1 is LGHDT and CDR2 is YNNKEL (reference sequence). The V end was cut by 2 bases, the J end by 0 bases, with 8 bases between. CDR3 length equals 15 residues.

A few counts support this clonotype. The chain recombines TRBV9 with TRBJ2-3; D call uncertain. Trimming took off 4 bases at V and 4 bases at J, with 10 bases between the two ends. Germline V gene lookup returns CDR1 SGDLS and CDR2 YYNGEE. This CDR3 is 13 amino acids long. For the CDR3, the DNA is TGTGCCAGCAGCTTCGGCATTTCAGATACGCAGTATTTT. Translated, it gives CASSFGISDTQYF. Full variable domain (outside the CDR3, taken from reference TRBV9 and TRBJ2-3): DSGVTQTPKHLITATGQRVTLRCSPRSGDLSVYWYQQSLDQGLQFLIQYYNGEERAKGNILERFSAQQFPDLHSELNLSSLELGDSALYFCASSFGISDTQYFGPGTRLTVL.

The chain is built from TRBV6-6 and TRBJ2-7; D not certain. This CDR3 is 13 amino acids long. The germline gives CDR1 MNHNY, CDR2 SVGAGI (reference sequence). V dropped 5 bases and J dropped 5 bases, with 13 bases sitting between them. The CDR3 coding sequence is TGTGCCAGCAGTCCCGGATTCGCGAACGAGCAGTACTTC. This translates into CASSPGFANEQYF.

About this clonotype: A junction end diverges from the germline sequence, so it may reflect a read error. The chain uses TRBV20-1 and TRBJ1-1; tentatively, D is TRBD1 (5 bases). Germline values: CDR1 DFQATT, CDR2 SNEGSKA (reference sequence). This CDR3 is 14 amino acids long. The CDR3 loop reads CSARVPGLNTEAFF. Written as DNA, the CDR3 is TGCAGTGCCAGAGTTCCGGGGCTGAACACTGAAGCTTTCTTT.

Notes on this clonotype: A much larger clone lies one base from this, so it may be a read error. V is TRBV7-9 and J is TRBJ2-7; D gene ambiguous. The CDR3 length is 13 residues. Germline V gives CDR1 SEHNR, CDR2 FQNEAQ (reference sequence). CDR3 amino acids: CANSQRRLYEQYF. CDR3 DNA sequence: TGTGCCAACAGCCAAAGACGGCTATACGAGCAGTACTTC.

The table lists this clonotype with many counts. At one end, the junction sequence differs from germline, possibly due to a read error. The chain combines TRBV5-1 with TRBJ2-3; possibly TRBD2 for D (5 bases). This CDR3 is built from 10 residues. Germline CDR1 and CDR2: SGHRS and YFSETQ. The DNA of the CDR3 is TGTGCCTCCGGGGAGGATACGCAGTATTTT. It yields the protein CASGEDTQYF.

This chain links TRBV11-3 with TRBJ2-1, with D perhaps matching TRBD1 or TRBD2 (5 bases each). Trimming took off 4 bases at V and 10 bases at J, with 11 bases between the two ends. Germline assignment: CDR1 SGHNT and CDR2 YENEEA. The CDR3 runs to 12 residues. The CDR3 coding sequence is TGTGCCAGCAGCTCGGTCGGGACCGAGCAGTTCTTC. Amino acids: CASSSVGTEQFF.

This rearrangement joins TRBV12-3 or TRBV12-4 to TRBJ2-3; TRBD1 agrees at 7 bases. CDR3 length: 16 residues. V dropped 6 bases and J dropped 3; count of bases not matched to a gene: 12. CDR3 DNA sequence: TGTGCCAGCAGCCCAATGGGACAGCTAGGAACAGATACGCAGTATTTT. Amino acids: CASSPMGQLGTDTQYF.

This chain connects TRBV6-1 to TRBJ2-7; D is undetermined. The V end was cut by 1 base, the J end by 2 bases, with 9 bases between. CDR3 size: 14 residues. Germline CDR1 reads MNHNS; CDR2 reads SASEGT. The CDR3 reads CASSEVASTYEQYF. The CDR3 nucleotides are TGTGCCAGCAGTGAAGTCGCGAGTACCTACGAGCAGTACTTC.

The chain couples TRBV7-3 to TRBJ1-1, with a possible D match to TRBD1 (5 bases). Deletions cut 6 bases from V and 1 base from J, with 12 bases between. The CDR3 has 14 amino acids. Germline CDR1 SGHTA, CDR2 FQGTGA. The CDR3 here is CASSTGGPNTEAFF. The CDR3, as DNA: TGTGCCAGCAGTACGGGGGGACCGAACACTGAAGCTTTCTTT.